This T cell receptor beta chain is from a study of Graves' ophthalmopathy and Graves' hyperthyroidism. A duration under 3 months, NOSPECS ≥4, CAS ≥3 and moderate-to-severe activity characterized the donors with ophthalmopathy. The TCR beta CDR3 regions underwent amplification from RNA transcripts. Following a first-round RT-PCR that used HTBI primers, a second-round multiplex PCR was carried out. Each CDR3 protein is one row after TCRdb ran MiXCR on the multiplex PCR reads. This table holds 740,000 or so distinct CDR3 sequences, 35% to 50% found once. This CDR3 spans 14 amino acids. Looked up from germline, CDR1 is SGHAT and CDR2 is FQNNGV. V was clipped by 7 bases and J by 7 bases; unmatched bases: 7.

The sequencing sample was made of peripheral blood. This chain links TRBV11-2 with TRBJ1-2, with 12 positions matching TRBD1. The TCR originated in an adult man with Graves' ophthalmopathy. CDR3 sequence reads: CASTGTGGIFGYTF. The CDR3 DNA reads TGTGCCAGCACAGGGACAGGGGGCATTTTTGGCTACACCTTC. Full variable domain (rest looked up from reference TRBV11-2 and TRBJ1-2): EAGVAQSPRYKIIEKRQSVAFWCNPISGHATLYWYQQILGQGPKLLIQFQNNGVVDDSQLPKDRFSAERLKGVDSTLKIQPAKLEDSAVYLCASTGTGGIFGYTFGSGTRLTVV.